The following is a T cell receptor (beta chain) sequence with its context. The antigen is undetermined. This sample is part of a study of molecular identifiers for immune sequencing clone quantification. Findings and limits, study-wide: Under 1% of molecules in naive cells, but over 98% of effector molecules, belonged to clones above 20 RNA copies. Sizes of clones that are highly expanded could be underestimated (if identical TCR molecules share a barcode).

V shed 4 bases, J shed 2 bases, and the junction held 2 bases outside the gene matches. The CDR3 length is 13 residues. Germline CDR1 reads SGHDT; CDR2 reads YYEEEE. Based on a CD8+CD4-CCR7+CD45RA+ profile, naive CD8 T cells were sorted. Methods described previously were used for bulk TCR libraries, and listed TCR primers were applied. TCRdb independently ran MiXCR on the PCR reads; one entry per CDR3 protein. The sample has 50,000 to 75,000 distinct CDR3 sequences, around a fifth seen once. This TCR was sampled from a human donor in good health. Some libraries in this study had Jurkat cell RNA spiked in. The sequenced material came from naive CD8+ T cells from blood, with Jurkat cell RNA spiked in. This sample's subset: FACS-sorted CD8+CD4-CCR7+CD45RA+ naive T cells. The chain uses TRBV5-6 and TRBJ2-5; 7 bases are a match to TRBD1. CDR3 coding DNA: TGTGCCAGCAGCGGGGACAGTCAAGAGACCCAGTACTTC. Encoded protein: CASSGDSQETQYF.